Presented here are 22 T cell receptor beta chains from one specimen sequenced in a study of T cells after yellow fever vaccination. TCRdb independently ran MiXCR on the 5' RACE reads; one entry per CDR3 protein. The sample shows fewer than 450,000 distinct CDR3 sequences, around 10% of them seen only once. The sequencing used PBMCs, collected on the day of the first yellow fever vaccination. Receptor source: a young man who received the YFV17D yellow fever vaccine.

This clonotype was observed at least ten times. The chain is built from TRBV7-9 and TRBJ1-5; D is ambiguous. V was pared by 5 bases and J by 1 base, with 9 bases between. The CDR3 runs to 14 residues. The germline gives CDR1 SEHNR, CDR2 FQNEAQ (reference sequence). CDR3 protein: CASSPLESNQPQHF. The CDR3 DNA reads TGTGCCAGCAGCCCATTAGAAAGCAATCAGCCCCAGCATTTT.

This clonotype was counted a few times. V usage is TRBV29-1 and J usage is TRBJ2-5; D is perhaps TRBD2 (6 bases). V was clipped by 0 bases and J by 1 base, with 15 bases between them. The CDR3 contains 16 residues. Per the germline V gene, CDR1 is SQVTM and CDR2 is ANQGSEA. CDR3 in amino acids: CSVEDSAGPPQETQYF. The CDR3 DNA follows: TGCAGCGTTGAAGATTCGGCGGGGCCTCCCCAAGAGACCCAGTACTTC. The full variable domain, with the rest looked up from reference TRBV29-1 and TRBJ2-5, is SAVISQKPSRDICQRGTSLTIQCQVDSQVTMMFWYRQQPGQSLTLIATANQGSEATYESGFVIDKFPISRPNLTFSTLTVSNMSPEDSSIYLCSVEDSAGPPQETQYFGPGTRLLVL.

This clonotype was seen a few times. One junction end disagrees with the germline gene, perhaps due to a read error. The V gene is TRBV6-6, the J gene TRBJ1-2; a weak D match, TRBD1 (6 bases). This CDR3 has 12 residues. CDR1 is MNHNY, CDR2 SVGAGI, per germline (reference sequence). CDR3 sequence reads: CAGSSQGNGYTF. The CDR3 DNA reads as TGTGCCGGCAGTTCACAGGGCAATGGCTACACCTTC.

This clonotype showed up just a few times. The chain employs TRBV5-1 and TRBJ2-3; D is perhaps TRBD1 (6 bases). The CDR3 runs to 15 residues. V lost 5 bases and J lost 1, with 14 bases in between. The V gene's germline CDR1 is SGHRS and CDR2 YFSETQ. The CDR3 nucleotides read TGCGCCAGCAGTTGGACAGCGCCCGGCACAGATACGCAGTATTTT. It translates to CASSWTAPGTDTQYF.

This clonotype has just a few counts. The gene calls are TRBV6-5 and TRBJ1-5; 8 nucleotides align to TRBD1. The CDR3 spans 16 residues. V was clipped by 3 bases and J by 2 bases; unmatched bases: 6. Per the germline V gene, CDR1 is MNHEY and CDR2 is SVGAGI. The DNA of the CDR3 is TGTGCCAGCAGTTATCCTAACAGGGGGGGCAATCAGCCCCAGCATTTT. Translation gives CASSYPNRGGNQPQHF.

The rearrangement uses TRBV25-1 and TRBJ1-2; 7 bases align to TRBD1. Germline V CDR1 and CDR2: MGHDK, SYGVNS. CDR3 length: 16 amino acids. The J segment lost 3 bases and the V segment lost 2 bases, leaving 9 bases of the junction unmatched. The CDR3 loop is CASSEPPGRGDYGYTF. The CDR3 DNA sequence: TGTGCCAGCAGTGAACCACCGGGCAGGGGGGACTATGGCTACACCTTC.

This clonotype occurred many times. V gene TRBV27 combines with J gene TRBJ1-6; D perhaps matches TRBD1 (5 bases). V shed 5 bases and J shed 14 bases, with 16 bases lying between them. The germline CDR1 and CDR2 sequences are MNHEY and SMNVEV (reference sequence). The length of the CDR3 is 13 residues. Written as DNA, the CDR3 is TGTGCCAGCAGTCCCCCACCCGGGGGGTCCCTCCACTTT. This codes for CASSPPPGGSLHF.

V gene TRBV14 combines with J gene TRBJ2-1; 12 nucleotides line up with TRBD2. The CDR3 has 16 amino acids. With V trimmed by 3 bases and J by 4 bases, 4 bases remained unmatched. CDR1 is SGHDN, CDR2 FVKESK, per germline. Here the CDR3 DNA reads TGTGCCAGCAGCCACCGACTAGCGGGGGAATACAATGAGCAGTTCTTC. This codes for CASSHRLAGEYNEQFF.

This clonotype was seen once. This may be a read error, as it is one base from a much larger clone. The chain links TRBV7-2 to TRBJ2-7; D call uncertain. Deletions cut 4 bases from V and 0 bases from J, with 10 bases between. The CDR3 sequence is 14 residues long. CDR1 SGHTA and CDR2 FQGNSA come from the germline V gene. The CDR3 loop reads CASSSDGTSYEQYF. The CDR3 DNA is TGTGCCAGCAGCTCGGACGGAACCTCCTACGAGCAGTACTTC.

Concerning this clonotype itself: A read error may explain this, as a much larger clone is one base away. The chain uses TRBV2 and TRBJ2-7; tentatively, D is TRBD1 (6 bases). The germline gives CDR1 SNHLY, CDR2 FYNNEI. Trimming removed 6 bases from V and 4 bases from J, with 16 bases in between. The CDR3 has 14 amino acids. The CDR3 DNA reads TGTGCCAGCAGCACCTGGACAGTCCGTTACGAGCAGTACGTC. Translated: CASSTWTVRYEQYV.

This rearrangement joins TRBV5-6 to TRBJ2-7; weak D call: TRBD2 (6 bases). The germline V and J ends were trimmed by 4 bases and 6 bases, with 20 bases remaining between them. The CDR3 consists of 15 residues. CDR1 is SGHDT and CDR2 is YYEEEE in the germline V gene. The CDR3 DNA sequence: TGTGCCAGCAGCGCCCCGGCTAGCGCTATCCCCGAGCAGTACGTC. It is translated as CASSAPASAIPEQYV.

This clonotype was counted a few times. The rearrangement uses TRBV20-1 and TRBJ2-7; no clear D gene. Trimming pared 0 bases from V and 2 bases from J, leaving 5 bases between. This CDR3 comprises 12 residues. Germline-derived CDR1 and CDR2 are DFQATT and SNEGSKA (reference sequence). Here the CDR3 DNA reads TGCAGTGCTAGAGACGGAACCTACGAGCAGTACTTC. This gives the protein CSARDGTYEQYF.

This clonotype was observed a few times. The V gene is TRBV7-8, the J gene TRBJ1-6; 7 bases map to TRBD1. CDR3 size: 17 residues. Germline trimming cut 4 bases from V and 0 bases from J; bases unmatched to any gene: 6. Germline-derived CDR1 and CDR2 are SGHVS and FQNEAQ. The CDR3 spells CASSSGQLSSYNSPLHF. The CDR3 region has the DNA TGTGCCAGCAGCTCGGGACAGCTTAGCTCCTATAATTCACCCCTCCACTTT.

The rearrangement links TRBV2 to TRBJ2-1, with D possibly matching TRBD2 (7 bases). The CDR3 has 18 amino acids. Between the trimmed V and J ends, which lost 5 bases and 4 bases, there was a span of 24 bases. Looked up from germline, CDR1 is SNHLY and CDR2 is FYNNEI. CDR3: CASSLARLLGGRYNEQFF. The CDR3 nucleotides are TGTGCCAGCAGTTTAGCCCGCCTTTTGGGGGGGCGGTACAATGAGCAGTTCTTC.

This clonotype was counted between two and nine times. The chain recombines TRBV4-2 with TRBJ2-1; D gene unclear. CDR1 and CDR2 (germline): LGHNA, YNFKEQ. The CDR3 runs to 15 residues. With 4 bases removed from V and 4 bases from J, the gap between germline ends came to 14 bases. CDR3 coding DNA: TGTGCCAGCAGCCCCGAAGATCACTTTTACAATGAGCAGTTCTTC. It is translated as CASSPEDHFYNEQFF.

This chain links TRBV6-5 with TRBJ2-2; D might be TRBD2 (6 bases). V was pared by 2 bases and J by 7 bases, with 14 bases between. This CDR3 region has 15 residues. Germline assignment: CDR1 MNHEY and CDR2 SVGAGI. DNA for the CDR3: TGTGCCAGCAGTTACCAGACTAGTCTTAACGGGGAGCTGTTTTTT. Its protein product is CASSYQTSLNGELFF.

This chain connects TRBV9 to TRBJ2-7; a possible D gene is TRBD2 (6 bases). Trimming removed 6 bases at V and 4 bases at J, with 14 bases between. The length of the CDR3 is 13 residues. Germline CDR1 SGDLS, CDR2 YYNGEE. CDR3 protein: CASNPREEYEQYV. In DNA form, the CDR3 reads TGTGCCAGCAACCCGAGGGAGGAATACGAGCAGTACGTC.

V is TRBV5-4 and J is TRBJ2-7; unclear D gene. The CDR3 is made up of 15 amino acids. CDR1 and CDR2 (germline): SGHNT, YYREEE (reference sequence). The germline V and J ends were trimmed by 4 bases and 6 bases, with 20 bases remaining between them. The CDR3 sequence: CASSPRAPRFPEQYV. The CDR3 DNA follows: TGTGCCAGCAGCCCAAGGGCCCCTAGATTTCCCGAGCAGTACGTC.

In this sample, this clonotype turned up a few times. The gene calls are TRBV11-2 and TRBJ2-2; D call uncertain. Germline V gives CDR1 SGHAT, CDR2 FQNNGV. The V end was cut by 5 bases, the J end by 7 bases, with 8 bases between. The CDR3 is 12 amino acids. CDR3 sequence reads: CASSPLVGELFF. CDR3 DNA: TGTGCCAGCAGCCCCCTAGTCGGGGAGCTGTTTTTT. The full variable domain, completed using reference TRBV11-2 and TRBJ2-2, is EAGVAQSPRYKIIEKRQSVAFWCNPISGHATLYWYQQILGQGPKLLIQFQNNGVVDDSQLPKDRFSAERLKGVDSTLKIQPAKLEDSAVYLCASSPLVGELFFGEGSRLTVL.

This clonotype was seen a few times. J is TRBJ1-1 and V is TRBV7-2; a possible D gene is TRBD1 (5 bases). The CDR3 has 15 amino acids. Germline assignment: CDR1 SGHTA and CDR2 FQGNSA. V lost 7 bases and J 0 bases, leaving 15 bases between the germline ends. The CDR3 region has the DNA TGTGCCAGCACCCTGGGGGGACCTATGAACACTGAAGCTTTCTTT. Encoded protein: CASTLGGPMNTEAFF.

The CDR3 region is CASSLWTSESDTQYF. The CDR3 DNA sequence: TGTGCCAGCAGCTTATGGACTAGCGAGTCGGATACGCAGTATTTT. The gene calls are TRBV7-2 and TRBJ2-3, with 9 bases fitting TRBD2. Germline-derived CDR1 and CDR2 are SGHTA and FQGNSA. This CDR3 spans 15 amino acids. The V gene end was trimmed by 2 bases and the J gene end by 6 bases; junction bases not matched to a gene: 6.

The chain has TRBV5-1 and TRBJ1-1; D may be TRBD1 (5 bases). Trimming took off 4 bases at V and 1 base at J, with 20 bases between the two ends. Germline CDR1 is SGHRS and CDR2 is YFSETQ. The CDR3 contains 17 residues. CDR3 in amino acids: CASSTLKPGLRNTEAFF. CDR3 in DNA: TGCGCCAGCAGCACCCTAAAACCGGGGCTGAGGAACACTGAAGCTTTCTTT.